The 13 T cell receptor beta chains below were found in one sample sequenced in a study of Graves' ophthalmopathy and Graves' hyperthyroidism listed by TCRdb under 2018. The instrument was an Illumina HiSeq 2000. TCR beta CDR3 regions were amplified from RNA transcripts for repertoire sequencing. The first round was an RT-PCR using HTBI primers with the Qiagen OneStep RT-PCR kit, and this first round was followed by a second-round multiplex PCR, then size selection and purification. The public reads were reanalyzed by TCRdb: fastp trimming at Q25, MiXCR alignment, in-frame beta chains only. Entries that share a CDR3 protein sequence are merged under the most common genes and DNA. For this sample the table gives 500,000 to 800,000 distinct CDR3 sequences, of which roughly 39% were detected only once. Over 2.5% of the sample is held by the ten biggest clonotypes. Sequenced input: peripheral blood. All receptors come from an adult man with Graves' ophthalmopathy.

At least ten counts were recorded for this clonotype. The CDR3 reads CASRGHGGAEAFF. CDR3 DNA sequence: TGTGCCAGCAGAGGGCACGGGGGTGCTGAAGCTTTCTTT. The chain employs TRBV7-6 and TRBJ1-1; possibly TRBD1 for D (5 bases). Germline-derived CDR1 and CDR2 are SGHVS and FNYEAQ. V was cut by 6 bases and J by 6 bases, with 14 bases left in between. The CDR3 spans 13 residues.

This clonotype was found a few times. The chain is built from TRBV5-4 and TRBJ2-7; D unresolved. Per germline, CDR1 SGHNT and CDR2 YYREEE (reference sequence). This CDR3 contains 14 residues. The V gene lost 0 bases and the J gene lost 3 bases, with 10 bases spanning the gap. CDR3 bases: TGTGCCAGCAGCTTGGCGGACGGGCACTACGAGCAGTACTTC. It yields the protein CASSLADGHYEQYF. Complete variable domain (other parts from reference TRBV5-4 and TRBJ2-7): ETGVTQSPTHLIKTRGQQVTLRCSSQSGHNTVSWYQQALGQGPQFIFQYYREEENGRGNFPPRFSGLQFPNYSSELNVNALELDDSALYLCASSLADGHYEQYFGPGTRLTVT.

At least ten counts were recorded for this clonotype. The J gene is TRBJ1-2, the V gene TRBV24-1; possible D gene TRBD1, 5 bases. The CDR3 has 13 residues. Trimming cost V 7 bases and J 7 bases, with 15 bases left between them. The germline V gene encodes CDR1 KGHDR and CDR2 SFDVKD. The CDR3: CATRYRNEGGYTF. As DNA, the CDR3 is TGTGCCACCAGATACAGGAATGAGGGTGGCTACACCTTC.

This clonotype was observed a handful of times. V usage is TRBV7-9 and J usage is TRBJ1-2; D is unclear. V lost 7 bases and J 4 bases, leaving 22 bases between the germline ends. CDR1 is SEHNR and CDR2 is FQNEAQ in the germline V gene (reference sequence). The length of the CDR3 is 16 residues. The CDR3 bases are TGTGCCAGCACCCCCACCCCCCGAACAGATCTCTATGGCTACACCTTC. Encoded protein: CASTPTPRTDLYGYTF.

This clonotype was counted many times. This sequence joins TRBV7-6 and TRBJ2-7; D ambiguous. CDR3 length: 13 residues. Germline V gene sequence: CDR1 SGHVS, CDR2 FNYEAQ. Trimming left V 1 base short and J 6 bases short, with 10 bases between. The CDR3 DNA sequence: TGTGCCAGCAGCTTAGATTTAGGTTCCGAGCAGTACTTC. This encodes CASSLDLGSEQYF.

This rearrangement joins TRBV19 to TRBJ1-4; a weak D match, TRBD1 (5 bases). The CDR3 runs 15 residues. V was cut by 9 bases and J by 8 bases, with 22 bases left in between. CDR1 and CDR2 (germline): LNHDA, SQIVND (reference sequence). The CDR3 region is CASTSPGPRDEKLFF. In DNA form, the CDR3 reads TGTGCCAGCACTTCTCCGGGACCAAGGGACGAAAAACTGTTTTTT.

A note on this clonotype: A much larger clone differs by one base, so this may be a read error. This chain connects TRBV5-4 to TRBJ1-6; D remains ambiguous. Germline CDR1 reads SGHNT; CDR2 reads YYREEE (reference sequence). The CDR3 runs to 12 residues. CDR3: CASSYGNSPHHF. DNA for the CDR3: TGTGCCAGCAGCTACGGGAATTCACCCCACCACTTT.

V gene TRBV6-5 combines with J gene TRBJ2-2, with TRBD1 matching 9 bases. Germline V gives CDR1 MNHEY, CDR2 SVGAGI. The CDR3 length is 15 residues. V shed 6 bases and J 7 bases; nucleotides not matched to a gene: 9. The DNA for the CDR3 is TGTGCCAGCAGAGGGGGACAGGGAAATATCGGGGAGCTGTTTTTT. This sequence encodes CASRGGQGNIGELFF.

This clonotype was seen ten or more times. The chain carries TRBV19 and TRBJ2-5, with D perhaps TRBD1 (7 bases). Germline V gene data show CDR1 as LNHDA and CDR2 as SQIVND (reference sequence). The CDR3 spans 14 residues. Trimming took 3 bases from V and 4 from J, leaving 12 bases between them. The DNA for the CDR3 is TGTGCCAGTAGTATGACAGGGACTGGAGAGACCCAGTACTTC. Residues: CASSMTGTGETQYF. Filled out from reference TRBV19 and TRBJ2-5, the complete variable domain reads DGGITQSPKYLFRKEGQNVTLSCEQNLNHDAMYWYRQDPGQGLRLIYYSQIVNDFQKGDIAEGYSVSREKKESFPLTVTSAQKNPTAFYLCASSMTGTGETQYFGPGTRLLVL.

V gene TRBV7-8 combines with J gene TRBJ2-5; 12 bases fit TRBD2. Germline V CDR1 and CDR2: SGHVS, FQNEAQ. Trimming took 5 bases from V and 6 from J; bases not matched to a gene: 10. This CDR3 has 16 residues. The CDR3 sequence is CASSRKPTSGSKTQYF. For the CDR3, the DNA is TGTGCCAGCAGCCGCAAGCCGACTAGCGGGAGCAAGACCCAGTACTTC.

This clonotype occurred many times. CDR3 DNA: TGTGCCAGCAGCGGAGGGAGTTGGAGCATGCAAGAGACCCAGTACTTC. It specifies CASSGGSWSMQETQYF. The V and J genes are TRBV9 and TRBJ2-5; a weak D match, TRBD2 (5 bases). The CDR3 totals 16 residues. V was clipped by 3 bases and J by 2 bases, with 17 bases between them. Per the germline V gene, CDR1 is SGDLS and CDR2 is YYNGEE.

As regards this clonotype: The missing conserved phenylalanine or tryptophan at the end of this CDR3 makes a read error likely. The DNA is left out, because the CDR3 cannot be placed on it with certainty; the CDR3 is given as TCRdb lists it. The chain's CDR3 is CASRQAGDYSY. This sequence joins TRBV6-6 and TRBJ1-2. The CDR3 has 11 residues if both end residues are counted. Per germline, CDR1 MNHNY and CDR2 SVGAGI (reference sequence).

Turning to this clonotype: An end of the junction does not agree with germline; a read error may underlie this. This chain uses TRBV27 with TRBJ1-5, with D hard to call. The CDR3 extends over 14 amino acids. The germline V gene encodes CDR1 MNHEY and CDR2 SMNVEV (reference sequence). The CDR3 reads CASSLGLGNRPQHF. In DNA form, the CDR3 reads TGTGCCAGCAGTTTAGGGTTAGGCAATCGGCCCCAGCATTTT.